This T cell receptor (beta chain) was captured in a study of cytomegalovirus exposure and HLA in healthy donors. Study-level findings and limits: Rare TCR sequences predominated, though certain public TCRs were found in many donors.

The CDR3 has 16 amino acids. V was cut by 2 bases and J by 6 bases, with 18 bases left in between. CDR1 and CDR2 (germline): LGHNA, YNFKEQ. On this clone: The antigen remains unidentified.

The PCR ran on 60 Vbeta and 13 Jbeta primers. Sequenced by immunoSEQ multiplex PCR; TCRdb stores in-frame clones only, minus some. The sample includes about 89,000 clones, about 66% of them seen just once. The receptor was isolated from a man aged 25 to 45 in good health and CMV-seronegative. The material sequenced was PBMCs. V usage is TRBV4-2 and J usage is TRBJ2-3, with D possibly TRBD1 on 6 matching bases. The CDR3 loop reads CASSQKGDTTGDTQYF. DNA of the CDR3: TGTGCCAGCAGCCAAAAGGGGGATACCACGGGGGATACGCAGTATTTT.